This T cell receptor (beta chain) was recovered during a study of vaccination and CD4 T cells after COVID-19. Background on the study: Two Hispanic individuals were among six male and four female convalescent patients.

The Oncomine TCR Beta short-read assay was applied to DNA of cultured CD4+ T cells. It was from cultured CD4+ T cells that genomic DNA was extracted. Using its own MiXCR run on the PCR reads, TCRdb lists one record per CDR3 protein. The data contain about 18,000 distinct CDR3 sequences, 38% of them seen just once; the ten biggest clones take up around 12%. This CDR3 has 17 amino acids. Germline CDR1 is DFQATT and CDR2 is SNEGSKA (reference sequence). Trimming removed 0 bases from V and 0 bases from J; junction bases left unmatched: 9. As for treatment: approximately 9-day PBMC culture with coronavirus spike peptide pools or control peptides (ViraFEST assay). On this clonotype itself: Its specificity is unknown.

V and J are TRBV20-1 and TRBJ2-3; 7 bases fit TRBD2. The TCR sequence derives from a human donor who had recovered from COVID-19. What was sequenced was CD4+ T cells from blood, cultured in vitro. Here the CDR3 DNA reads TGCAGTGCTAGAGATTACGCGGGAGCGTCGAGCACAGATACGCAGTATTTT. It is translated as CSARDYAGASSTDTQYF.